Listed here is a single TCR beta chain. Individuals drawn from approximately 26 US areas were about 18 to 100 years old. Resolution of symptoms, clearance, or two negative PCRs was present in recovered Cohort 3 donors. As handled by the study authors: Counts of nucleated cells, estimated from reference gene primer amplification, were obtained. Generated by immunoSEQ multiplex PCR, the TCRdb table keeps only in-frame clones and is missing some. V, J and clone size are taken as reported in that table, and D and trimming were inferred from the DNA itself. The table shows fewer than 300,000 clones, with around 90% occurring only once. This sample was taken from a study of blood T cell repertoires in COVID-19. Study details: Specimens from acute and convalescent COVID-19 originated in the United States, Italy and Spain.

Germline CDR1 and CDR2: MNHEY and SMNVEV (reference sequence). V shed 5 bases and J shed 6 bases, with 19 bases lying between them. CDR3 length: 16 amino acids. The specimen was PBMCs or T cells enriched from blood (not recorded which). The rearrangement links TRBV27 to TRBJ2-2, with D possibly matching TRBD2 (6 bases). The TCR was taken from a woman in her twenties or thirties who had recovered from COVID-19. For the CDR3, the DNA is TGTGCCAGCAGTCCCTACATCACCAGCGGGCCCGGGGAGCTGTTTTTT. As protein: CASSPYITSGPGELFF.